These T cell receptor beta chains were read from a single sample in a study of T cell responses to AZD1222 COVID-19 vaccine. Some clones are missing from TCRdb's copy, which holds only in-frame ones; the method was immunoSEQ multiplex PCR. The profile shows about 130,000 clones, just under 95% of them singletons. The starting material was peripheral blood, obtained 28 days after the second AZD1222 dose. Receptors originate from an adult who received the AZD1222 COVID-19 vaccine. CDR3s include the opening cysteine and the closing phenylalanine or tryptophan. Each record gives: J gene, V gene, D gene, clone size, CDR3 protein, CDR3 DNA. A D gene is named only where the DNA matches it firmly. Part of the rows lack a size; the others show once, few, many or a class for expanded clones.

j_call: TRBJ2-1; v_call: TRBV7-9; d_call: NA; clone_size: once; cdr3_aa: CASSGRGSEQFF; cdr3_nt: TGTGCCAGCAGCGGGCGGGGTAGTGAGCAGTTCTTC
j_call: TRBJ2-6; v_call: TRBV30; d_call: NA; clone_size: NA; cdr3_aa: CAWSVSSGANVLTF; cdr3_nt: TGTGCCTGGAGTGTGAGCTCTGGGGCCAACGTCCTGACTTTC
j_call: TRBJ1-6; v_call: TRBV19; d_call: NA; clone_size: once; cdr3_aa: CASSIERESPLHF; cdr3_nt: TGTGCCAGTAGTATAGAAAGGGAATCACCCCTCCACTTT
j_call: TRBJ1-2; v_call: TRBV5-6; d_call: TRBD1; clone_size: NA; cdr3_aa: CASSGGQGGLYGYTF; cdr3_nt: TGTGCCAGCAGCGGCGGACAGGGTGGGTTATATGGCTACACCTTC
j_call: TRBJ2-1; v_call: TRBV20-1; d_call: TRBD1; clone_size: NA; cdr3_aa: CSANRGYEQFF; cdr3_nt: TGCAGTGCTAACAGGGGCTATGAGCAGTTCTTC
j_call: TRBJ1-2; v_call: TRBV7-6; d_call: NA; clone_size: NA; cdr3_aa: CASSLDNRVGYTF; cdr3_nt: TGTGCCAGCAGCTTAGACAACCGGGTTGGCTACACCTTC
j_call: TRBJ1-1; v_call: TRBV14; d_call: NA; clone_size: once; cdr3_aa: CASSQGYNTEAFF; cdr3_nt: TGTGCCAGCAGCCAAGGTTACAACACTGAAGCTTTCTTT
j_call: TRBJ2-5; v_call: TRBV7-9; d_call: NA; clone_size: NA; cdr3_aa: CASSRQVTQYF; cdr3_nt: TGTGCCAGCAGCCGGCAAGTGACCCAGTACTTC
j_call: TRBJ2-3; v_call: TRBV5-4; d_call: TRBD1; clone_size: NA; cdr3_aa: CASSEGAPPDTQYF; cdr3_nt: TGTGCCAGCAGCGAGGGGGCACCCCCAGATACGCAGTATTTT
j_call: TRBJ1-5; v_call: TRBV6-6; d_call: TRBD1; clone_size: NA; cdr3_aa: CASSQGTGGDYSNQPQHF; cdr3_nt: TGTGCCAGCAGTCAGGGGACAGGGGGTGACTATAGCAATCAGCCCCAGCATTTT
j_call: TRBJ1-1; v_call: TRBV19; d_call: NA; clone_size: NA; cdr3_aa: CASRPGTLNTEAFF; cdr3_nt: TGTGCCAGTAGACCCGGGACATTGAACACTGAAGCTTTCTTT
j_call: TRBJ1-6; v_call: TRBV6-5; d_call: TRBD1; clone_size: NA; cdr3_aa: CASSYGTGGYSPLHF; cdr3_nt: TGTGCCAGCAGTTACGGGACAGGGGGCTATTCACCCCTCCACTTT
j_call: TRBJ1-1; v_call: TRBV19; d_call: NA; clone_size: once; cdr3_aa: CASSARTANTEAFF; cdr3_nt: TGTGCCAGTAGTGCCAGGACAGCGAACACTGAAGCTTTCTTT
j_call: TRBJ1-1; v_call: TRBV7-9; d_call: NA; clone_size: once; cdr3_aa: CASSLYSNTEAFF; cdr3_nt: TGTGCCAGCAGCTTATATTCGAACACTGAAGCTTTCTTT
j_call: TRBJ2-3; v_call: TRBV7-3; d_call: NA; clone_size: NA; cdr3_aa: CASSLRGLDGAGYTDTQYF; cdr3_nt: TGTGCCAGCAGCTTAAGGGGGCTGGATGGAGCGGGATACACAGATACGCAGTATTTT
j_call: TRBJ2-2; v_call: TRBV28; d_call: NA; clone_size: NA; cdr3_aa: CASSLRPGELFF; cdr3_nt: TGTGCCAGCAGTCTCCGTCCCGGGGAGCTGTTTTTT
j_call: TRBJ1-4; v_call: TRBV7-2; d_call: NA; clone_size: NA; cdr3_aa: CASSSRGREKLFF; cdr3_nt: TGTGCCAGCAGCTCCAGGGGACGAGAAAAACTGTTTTTT
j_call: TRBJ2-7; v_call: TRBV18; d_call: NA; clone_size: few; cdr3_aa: CASSPLRGGSYEQYF; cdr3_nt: TGTGCCAGCTCACCACTGCGAGGGGGCTCCTACGAGCAGTACTTC
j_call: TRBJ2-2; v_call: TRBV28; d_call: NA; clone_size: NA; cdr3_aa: CASSRGQQVTGELFF; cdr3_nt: TGTGCCAGCAGTCGGGGACAACAGGTCACCGGGGAGCTGTTTTTT